A selection of T cell receptor beta chains follows, all from one sample in a study of CD8 T cell repertoires and HIV-1 epitope variants. Sequencing was performed with immunoSEQ multiplex PCR; in TCRdb, only in-frame clones are kept and a portion is missing. The repertoire holds over 5,000 clones, with about 60% as singletons. What these receptors recognize is not known. The sample consisted of cultured CD8+ T cells derived from PBMCs. The receptor source for this set is a male donor with HIV. Both conserved end residues are part of each CDR3. The D gene is left open where the match is weak. Clone size is shown for a subset of rows, as once, few, many or a class of expanded clone.

d_gene: -; v_gene: TRBV4-2; j_gene: TRBJ2-5; abundance: -; CDR3aa: CASSQAGGQQYF; CDR3nt: TGTGCCAGCAGCCAAGCGGGGGGACAGCAGTACTTC
d_gene: -; v_gene: TRBV28; j_gene: TRBJ1-6; abundance: few; CDR3aa: CASRDTGTLHF; CDR3nt: TGTGCCAGCAGAGACACAGGGACCCTCCACTTT
d_gene: -; v_gene: TRBV27; j_gene: TRBJ2-2; abundance: -; CDR3aa: CASSPTGTDTGELFF; CDR3nt: TGTGCCAGCAGTCCCACAGGGACTGACACCGGGGAGCTGTTTTTT
d_gene: -; v_gene: TRBV7-3; j_gene: TRBJ2-5; abundance: -; CDR3aa: CASSSQGSVGETQYF; CDR3nt: TGTGCCAGCAGCTCTCAGGGGAGTGTGGGAGAGACCCAGTACTTC
d_gene: -; v_gene: TRBV30; j_gene: TRBJ1-4; abundance: -; CDR3aa: CAWSGQVNEKLFF; CDR3nt: TGTGCCTGGAGTGGACAGGTCAATGAAAAACTGTTTTTT
d_gene: -; v_gene: TRBV5-1; j_gene: TRBJ2-1; abundance: -; CDR3aa: CASSSGLREGNEQFF; CDR3nt: TGCGCCAGCAGCTCGGGACTCCGTGAAGGCAATGAGCAGTTCTTC
d_gene: TRBD2; v_gene: TRBV5-1; j_gene: TRBJ2-3; abundance: -; CDR3aa: CASSSNPGTSGRSADTQYF; CDR3nt: TGCGCCAGCAGCTCAAATCCCGGGACTAGCGGGAGGTCCGCGGATACGCAGTATTTT
d_gene: TRBD2; v_gene: TRBV4-3; j_gene: TRBJ2-7; abundance: -; CDR3aa: CASSHGAGETYEQYF; CDR3nt: TGCGCCAGCAGCCATGGTGCGGGGGAGACCTACGAGCAGTACTTC
d_gene: TRBD1; v_gene: TRBV30; j_gene: TRBJ2-5; abundance: -; CDR3aa: CAWRQQGALRKGAQYF; CDR3nt: TGTGCCTGGAGACAACAGGGGGCTTTGCGAAAGGGGGCCCAGTACTTC
d_gene: -; v_gene: TRBV7-8; j_gene: TRBJ2-7; abundance: once; CDR3aa: CASSKPAGAHNEQYF; CDR3nt: TGTGCCAGCAGCAAACCTGCAGGGGCCCACAACGAGCAGTACTTC
d_gene: -; v_gene: TRBV4-1; j_gene: TRBJ2-7; abundance: -; CDR3aa: CASSQDPGGEQYF; CDR3nt: TGCGCCAGCAGCCAAGATCCCGGGGGCGAGCAGTACTTC
d_gene: -; v_gene: TRBV2; j_gene: TRBJ2-5; abundance: few; CDR3aa: CASRGFTGRETQYF; CDR3nt: TGTGCCAGCAGGGGCTTCACAGGGAGGGAGACCCAGTACTTC
d_gene: -; v_gene: TRBV7-6; j_gene: TRBJ2-3; abundance: few; CDR3aa: CASSLAPRAGDTQYF; CDR3nt: TGTGCCAGCAGCTTAGCCCCCCGAGCGGGCGATACGCAGTATTTT
d_gene: TRBD1; v_gene: TRBV11-1; j_gene: TRBJ2-4; abundance: -; CDR3aa: CASSLMRTGYRHIQYF; CDR3nt: TGTGCCAGCAGCTTGATGCGGACAGGGTATCGGCACATTCAGTACTTC
d_gene: TRBD1; v_gene: TRBV4-3; j_gene: TRBJ2-7; abundance: -; CDR3aa: CASSQDRTGLDEQYF; CDR3nt: TGCGCCAGCAGCCAAGATCGGACAGGGTTGGACGAGCAGTACTTC
d_gene: -; v_gene: TRBV11-2; j_gene: TRBJ2-7; abundance: -; CDR3aa: CASSGWSNPYEQYF; CDR3nt: TGTGCCAGCAGCGGTTGGAGTAATCCCTACGAGCAGTACTTC
d_gene: -; v_gene: TRBV28; j_gene: TRBJ1-1; abundance: -; CDR3aa: CATSHGETEAFF; CDR3nt: TGTGCCACAAGCCACGGGGAGACTGAAGCTTTCTTT
d_gene: -; v_gene: TRBV5-1; j_gene: TRBJ1-1; abundance: -; CDR3aa: CASREHGDTEAFF; CDR3nt: TGCGCCAGCAGGGAACATGGAGACACTGAAGCTTTCTTT
d_gene: -; v_gene: TRBV27; j_gene: TRBJ2-7; abundance: -; CDR3aa: CASSPGTGPSNEQYF; CDR3nt: TGTGCCAGCAGTCCAGGTACGGGGCCAAGCAACGAGCAGTACTTC
d_gene: TRBD1; v_gene: TRBV28; j_gene: TRBJ2-5; abundance: few; CDR3aa: CASSSDRGEETQYF; CDR3nt: TGTGCCAGCAGTTCGGACAGGGGGGAGGAGACCCAGTACTTC